Sequencing of this T cell receptor beta chain was carried out in a study of cytomegalovirus exposure and HLA in healthy donors. Researchers ran the PCR with 60 Vbeta and 13 Jbeta primers. Profiling relied on immunoSEQ multiplex PCR, and the TCRdb table lists in-frame clones only, not all of them. The table lists 200,000 to 250,000 clones, more than 80% of them singletons, with approximately 2.8% in the top ten. This CDR3 is built from 19 residues. Trimming removed 0 bases from V and 3 bases from J, with 23 bases in between. Germline assignment: CDR1 SGHVS and CDR2 FQNEAQ. Sequenced input: PBMCs. This chain joins TRBV7-8 and TRBJ1-1; D unclear. The TCR comes from a man under 40 in good health and CMV-seronegative. CDR3 protein: CASSLALGRGSRRDTEAFF. Written as DNA, the CDR3 is TGTGCCAGCAGCTTAGCGTTGGGTCGGGGTTCGCGACGGGACACTGAAGCTTTCTTT.